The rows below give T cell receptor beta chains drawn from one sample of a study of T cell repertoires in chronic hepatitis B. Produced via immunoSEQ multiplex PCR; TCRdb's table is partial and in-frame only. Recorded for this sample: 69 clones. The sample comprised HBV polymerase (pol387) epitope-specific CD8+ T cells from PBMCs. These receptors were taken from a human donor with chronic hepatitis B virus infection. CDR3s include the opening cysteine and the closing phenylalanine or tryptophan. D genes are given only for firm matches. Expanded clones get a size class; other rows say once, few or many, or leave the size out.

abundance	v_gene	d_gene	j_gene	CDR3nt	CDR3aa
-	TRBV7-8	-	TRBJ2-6	TGTGCCAGCAGCAGGGCCATCCCACAAAGTCGGGCCAACGTCCTGACTTTC	CASSRAIPQSRANVLTF
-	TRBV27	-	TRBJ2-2	TGTGCCAGCAGTCCGCGTCCGTACACCGGGGAGCTGTTTTTT	CASSPRPYTGELFF
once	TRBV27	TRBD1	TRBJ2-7	TGTGCCAGCAGTCCGACAGGGCTGAGCTCCTACGAGCAGTACTTC	CASSPTGLSSYEQYF
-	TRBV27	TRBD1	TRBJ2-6	TGTGCCAGCAGTTTCACGGGACAGGGGTTTGGGGCCAACGTCCTGACTTTC	CASSFTGQGFGANVLTF
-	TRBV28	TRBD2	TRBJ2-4	TGTGCCAGCAGGCGGGGACTAGCGGGGCAAAACATTCAGTACTTC	CASRRGLAGQNIQYF
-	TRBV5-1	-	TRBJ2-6	TGCGCCAGCGGATCGACGAGAGCAGCGCGACTGCGACACTGCTCGATCCGCTCGCACCTGACTTTC	CASGSTRAARLRHCSIRSHLTF
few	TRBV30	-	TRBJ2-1	TGTGCCTGGAGTACAGACACTCTTAGCTCCTACAATGAGCAGTTCTTC	CAWSTDTLSSYNEQFF
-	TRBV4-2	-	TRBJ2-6	TGTGCCAGCAGCAATTATAGCAAAGGTTACAAGCGGGCCAACGTCCTGACTTTC	CASSNYSKGYKRANVLTF
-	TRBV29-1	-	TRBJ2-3	TGCAGCGTTGGGTTGCCGCGGGGCATTAGCACAGATACGCAGTATTTT	CSVGLPRGISTDTQYF
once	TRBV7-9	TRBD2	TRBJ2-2	TGTGCCAGCAGCTTAGCGGGACTAGCGTCCACCGGGGAGCTGTTTTTT	CASSLAGLASTGELFF
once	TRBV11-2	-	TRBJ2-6	TGTGCCAGCAGCTTAAGGCCCCGCGACTACTCTGGGGCCAACGTCCTGACTTTC	CASSLRPRDYSGANVLTF
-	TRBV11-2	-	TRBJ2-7	TGTGCCAGCAGCTTAGCCGGGAGCTCCTACGAGCAGTACTTC	CASSLAGSSYEQYF
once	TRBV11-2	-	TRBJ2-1	TGTGCCAGCAGGCCCACAGGGACCGATGAGCAGTTCTTC	CASRPTGTDEQFF
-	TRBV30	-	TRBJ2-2	TGTGCCTGGACGGAACGGGCACGGAGGGTCGGGGAGCTGTTTTTT	CAWTERARRVGELFF
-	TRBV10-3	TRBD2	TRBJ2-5	TGTGCCATCAGTGACCCCCCGGGGGGAGGCCAAGAGACCCAGTACTTC	CAISDPPGGGQETQYF
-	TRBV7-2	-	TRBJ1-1	TGTGCCAGCAGCTTAGCGCGGGGAGGAACTGAAGCTTTCTTT	CASSLARGGTEAFF
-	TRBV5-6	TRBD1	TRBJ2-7	TGTGCCAGCACTGGCTCCGGGACAGGGTTCTACGAGCAGTACTTC	CASTGSGTGFYEQYF
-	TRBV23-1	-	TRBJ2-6	TGCGCCAGCAGTGAGAGTACGCAACAAAGTCGGGCCAACGTCCTGACTTTC	CASSESTQQSRANVLTF